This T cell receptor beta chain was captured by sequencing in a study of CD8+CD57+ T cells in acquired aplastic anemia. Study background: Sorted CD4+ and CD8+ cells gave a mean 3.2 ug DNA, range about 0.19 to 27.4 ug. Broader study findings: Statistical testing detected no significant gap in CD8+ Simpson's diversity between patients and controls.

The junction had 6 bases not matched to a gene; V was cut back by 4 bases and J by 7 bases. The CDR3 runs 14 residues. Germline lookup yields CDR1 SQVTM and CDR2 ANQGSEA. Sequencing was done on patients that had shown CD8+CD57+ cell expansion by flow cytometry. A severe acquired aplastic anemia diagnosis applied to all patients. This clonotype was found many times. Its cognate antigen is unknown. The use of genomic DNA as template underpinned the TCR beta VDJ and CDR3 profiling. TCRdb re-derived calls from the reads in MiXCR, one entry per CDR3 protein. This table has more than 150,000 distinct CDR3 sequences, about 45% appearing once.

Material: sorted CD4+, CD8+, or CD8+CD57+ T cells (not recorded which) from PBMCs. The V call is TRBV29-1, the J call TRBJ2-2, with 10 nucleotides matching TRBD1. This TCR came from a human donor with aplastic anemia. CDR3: CSVGQGAHNGELFF. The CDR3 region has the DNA TGCAGCGTTGGACAGGGGGCGCATAACGGGGAGCTGTTTTTT.